This passage covers 25 T cell receptor beta chains from one sample sequenced in a study of regulatory and conventional T cells in RAG deficiency. Genomic DNA came from blood regulatory T cells gated CD4+ CD25-high CD127-low. The data were produced by immunoSEQ multiplex PCR, yet TCRdb's version contains in-frame clones alone and is incomplete. The sample comprises about 3,300 clones, around 94% of which are singletons, and more than 7.5% rests with the top ten. These records were also assigned to another study, of regulatory T cells. That paper adds: Primers: 52 TRBV forward and 13 TRBJ reverse.

Sequenced material: CD4+ Tregs sorted from blood. The receptors come from a human donor in good health.

J is TRBJ2-6 and V is TRBV10-3, with TRBD1 matching 9 bases. Looked up from germline, CDR1 is ENHRY and CDR2 is SYGVKD. The CDR3 has 18 residues. The V gene end was trimmed by 3 bases and the J gene end by 0 bases; junction bases not matched to a gene: 6. DNA of the CDR3: TGTGCCATCAGTGATATCGAGACAGGGGGCTCTGGGGCCAACGTCCTGACTTTC. Its protein is CAISDIETGGSGANVLTF.

The CDR3 DNA sequence: TGTGCCAGCAGCTTCCTCCAAGTTTGGCCGAACACCGGGGAGCTGTTTTTT. Its translation is CASSFLQVWPNTGELFF. V and J are TRBV7-9 and TRBJ2-2; D gene unclear. This CDR3 contains 17 residues. Deletions cut 3 bases from V and 0 bases from J, with 14 bases between. Germline V lookup: CDR1 SEHNR, CDR2 FQNEAQ (reference sequence).

This clone has only one observation. V gene TRBV30 combines with J gene TRBJ1-3; TRBD1 aligns across 9 bases. Trimming took 3 bases from V and 2 from J; bases not matched to a gene: 5. The germline V gene encodes CDR1 GTSNPN and CDR2 SVGIG (reference sequence). The CDR3 covers 15 residues. CDR3 DNA sequence: TGTGCCTGGAGCGGGACAGGGACGGCTGGAAACACCATATATTTT. It encodes CAWSGTGTAGNTIYF.

The V call is TRBV5-4, the J call TRBJ1-1; D is unclear. Germline lookup yields CDR1 SGHNT and CDR2 YYREEE (reference sequence). V lost 4 bases to trimming and J lost 3 bases, with 4 bases between them. This CDR3 contains 11 residues. CDR3 nucleotides: TGTGCCAGCAGCACTCACACTGAAGCTTTCTTT. Encoded protein: CASSTHTEAFF.

In its sample, this clone was seen once. The genes are TRBV11-3 and TRBJ2-1; D possibly corresponds to TRBD2 (5 bases). This CDR3 has 14 residues. Deletions cut 0 bases from V and 10 bases from J, with 13 bases between. Germline lookup yields CDR1 SGHNT and CDR2 YENEEA. CDR3 loop: CASSLDNWTGEQFF. The CDR3 nucleotides are TGTGCCAGCAGCTTAGATAACTGGACGGGGGAGCAGTTCTTC. Supplemented by reference TRBV11-3 and TRBJ2-1, the full variable domain reads EAGVVQSPRYKIIEKKQPVAFWCNPISGHNTLYWYLQNLGQGPELLIRYENEEAVDDSQLPKDRFSAERLKGVDSTLKIQPAELGDSAVYLCASSLDNWTGEQFFGPGTRLTVL.

V gene TRBV9 combines with J gene TRBJ2-6; the D is unclear. Germline V lookup: CDR1 SGDLS, CDR2 YYNGEE. The CDR3 sequence is 17 residues long. Trimming pared 0 bases from V and 2 bases from J, leaving 12 bases between. CDR3 in amino acids: CASSVEAGPPGANVLTF. CDR3 bases: TGTGCCAGCAGCGTAGAGGCAGGCCCTCCTGGGGCCAACGTCCTGACTTTC.

The chain recombines TRBV6-1 with TRBJ2-7, with a weak D call TRBD1 (8 bases). This CDR3 has 14 residues. V gave up 4 bases and J gave up 4 bases, with 14 bases separating them. Per the germline V gene, CDR1 is MNHNS and CDR2 is SASEGT. For the CDR3, the DNA is TGTGCCAGCAGTGTCGACAGGGGAGGGTACGAGCAGTACTTC. The encoded protein is CASSVDRGGYEQYF.

This clone was counted a single time. The gene calls are TRBV20-1 and TRBJ2-5, with D possibly being TRBD2 (5 bases). Deletions cut 6 bases from V and 8 bases from J, with 13 bases between. This CDR3 spans 11 amino acids. CDR1 and CDR2 (germline): DFQATT, SNEGSKA (reference sequence). CDR3 nucleotide sequence: TGCAGTGCCTCCGATGCGGGTACCCAGTACTTC. The encoded protein is CSASDAGTQYF.

The chain carries TRBV19 and TRBJ2-5; D not certain. The V gene lost 3 bases and the J gene lost 2 bases, with 7 bases spanning the gap. CDR1 and CDR2 (germline): LNHDA, SQIVND (reference sequence). This CDR3 is built from 13 residues. CDR3 amino acids: CASSIGLQETQYF. The CDR3 bases are TGTGCCAGTAGTATTGGGCTGCAAGAGACCCAGTACTTC.

The gene calls are TRBV2 and TRBJ2-1, with 12 bases fitting TRBD2. The CDR3 covers 15 residues. Germline V lookup: CDR1 SNHLY, CDR2 FYNNEI. V lost 6 bases and J lost 10; bases outside the gene matches: 10. The CDR3: CASRKLAGGSGEQFF. CDR3 DNA sequence: TGTGCCAGCAGGAAACTAGCGGGAGGATCGGGGGAGCAGTTCTTC.

This chain joins TRBV10-3 and TRBJ2-2, with 7 bases aligning to TRBD1. J lost 0 bases, V lost 8 bases, and 6 bases had no gene match. Germline V gene sequence: CDR1 ENHRY, CDR2 SYGVKD. CDR3 length equals 15 residues. This chain's CDR3 is CAIGRTGTNTGELFF. The CDR3 nucleotides are TGTGCCATCGGCCGGACAGGAACGAACACCGGGGAGCTGTTTTTT.

This chain uses TRBV11-3 with TRBJ2-3; D is ambiguous. The CDR3 extends over 15 amino acids. Germline CDR1 and CDR2: SGHNT and YENEEA. V was shortened by 2 bases and J by 2 bases, with 11 bases between the two germline ends. CDR3: CASSLYGSDTDTQYF. CDR3 coding DNA: TGTGCCAGCAGCTTATACGGCAGTGACACAGATACGCAGTATTTT.

The gene calls are TRBV7-9 and TRBJ1-6; D gene ambiguous. Trimming left V 5 bases short and J 0 bases short, with 11 bases between. Germline CDR1 and CDR2: SEHNR and FQNEAQ (reference sequence). CDR3 length: 16 residues. In DNA, the CDR3 is TGTGCCAGCAGCCCAGGTGAAAGCTCCTATAATTCACCCCTCCACTTT. Protein sequence: CASSPGESSYNSPLHF.

This rearrangement joins TRBV6-6 to TRBJ2-7; no definite D call. Trimming stripped 0 bases from V and 6 bases from J, with 6 bases between. There are 12 residues in the CDR3. Germline lookup yields CDR1 MNHNY and CDR2 SVGAGI (reference sequence). The CDR3 here is CASSYSSSEQYF. In DNA, the CDR3 is TGTGCCAGCAGTTACTCCTCCAGCGAGCAGTACTTC.

The chain has TRBV27 and TRBJ1-2; perhaps TRBD1 as D (5 bases). Germline assignment: CDR1 MNHEY and CDR2 SMNVEV (reference sequence). The ends were cut back, 6 bases at V and 8 bases at J, with 19 bases in the middle. This CDR3 comprises 14 residues. The CDR3 DNA sequence: TGTGCCAGCAGCCCAGGGTCAGGTTTCGGCGGCTACACCTTC. Translated: CASSPGSGFGGYTF.

A remark on this clone: The junction does not match germline at one end; this may be a read error. The rearrangement uses TRBV7-7 and TRBJ2-1; possibly TRBD2 for D (5 bases). The CDR3 contains 15 residues. CDR1 and CDR2 from the germline V gene are SSHAT and FNYEAQ (reference sequence). The CDR3: CASSLTRGLGNEQFF. CDR3 bases: TGTGCTAGCAGCTTAACCCGGGGTCTGGGCAATGAGCAGTTCTTC.

V is TRBV7-6 and J is TRBJ2-5; D gene unclear. V lost 2 bases to trimming and J lost 5 bases, with 9 bases between them. Germline-derived CDR1 and CDR2 are SGHVS and FNYEAQ. CDR3 length: 13 residues. DNA for the CDR3: TGTGCCAGCAGCTTAAGGTCGGGCGAGACCCAGTACTTC. Translating it yields CASSLRSGETQYF. Drawing the rest from reference TRBV7-6 and TRBJ2-5, the complete variable domain is GAGVSQSPRYKVTKRGQDVALRCDPISGHVSLYWYRQALGQGPEFLTYFNYEAQQDKSGLPNDRFSAERPEGSISTLTIQRTEQRDSAMYRCASSLRSGETQYFGPGTRLLVL.

This chain joins TRBV30 and TRBJ1-1, with D hard to call. Trimming cost V 4 bases and J 12 bases, with 12 bases left between them. Germline V gives CDR1 GTSNPN, CDR2 SVGIG (reference sequence). There are 10 residues in the CDR3. CDR3 DNA: TGTGCCTGGATAGACAAGAACCCTTTCTTT. Translating it yields CAWIDKNPFF.

The chain links TRBV18 to TRBJ2-1, with D hard to call. The germline gives CDR1 KGHSH, CDR2 LQKENI. This CDR3 has 12 residues. V was trimmed by 4 bases and J by 7 bases, leaving 8 bases between them. The CDR3 DNA is TGTGCCAGCTCACTGATGGGTAATGAGCAGTTCTTC. It is translated as CASSLMGNEQFF.

The chain joins TRBV12-5 to TRBJ2-7; D gene unclear. The CDR3 covers 13 residues. Germline V gene lookup returns CDR1 LGHNT and CDR2 FRNRAP. The V end lost 2 bases, the J end lost 3 bases, and 8 bases lay between the germline ends. The CDR3 here is CASGLTPYYEQYF. The CDR3, as DNA: TGTGCTAGTGGTTTGACTCCATACTACGAGCAGTACTTC.

The V call is TRBV19, the J call TRBJ2-7; 14 bases map to TRBD2. Germline values: CDR1 LNHDA, CDR2 SQIVND (reference sequence). Germline trimming cut 7 bases from V and 6 bases from J; bases unmatched to any gene: 8. The length of the CDR3 is 15 residues. The CDR3 DNA reads as TGTGCCAGTAATCCGGGACTAGCGGGGGCGGGCGAGCAGTACTTC. Translation: CASNPGLAGAGEQYF.

The chain is built from TRBV9 and TRBJ2-3; 9 nucleotides line up with TRBD2. The V gene's germline CDR1 is SGDLS and CDR2 YYNGEE. V lost 0 bases to trimming and J lost 2 bases; unmatched junction nucleotides: 4. This CDR3 is 16 amino acids long. The DNA of the CDR3 is TGTGCCAGCAGCGTAGGACTAGCGGTGAACACAGATACGCAGTATTTT. It translates to CASSVGLAVNTDTQYF.

The chain employs TRBV9 and TRBJ1-5; D call uncertain. V lost 10 bases and J 4 bases, leaving 18 bases between the germline ends. The CDR3 contains 14 residues. Germline values: CDR1 SGDLS, CDR2 YYNGEE. The CDR3 nucleotides read TGTGCCGATTGGGGAGGTTTTTATAATCAGCCCCAGCATTTT. As protein: CADWGGFYNQPQHF.

The J gene is TRBJ1-2, the V gene TRBV11-2; tentatively, D is TRBD1 (5 bases). The germline gives CDR1 SGHAT, CDR2 FQNNGV. The CDR3 runs 13 residues. The V gene lost 3 bases and the J gene lost 2 bases, with 7 bases spanning the gap. Here the CDR3 reads CASSLSGNYGYTF. As DNA, the CDR3 is TGTGCCAGCAGCTTGTCAGGGAACTATGGCTACACCTTC. Filled out from reference TRBV11-2 and TRBJ1-2, the complete variable domain reads EAGVAQSPRYKIIEKRQSVAFWCNPISGHATLYWYQQILGQGPKLLIQFQNNGVVDDSQLPKDRFSAERLKGVDSTLKIQPAKLEDSAVYLCASSLSGNYGYTFGSGTRLTVV.

The chain couples TRBV27 to TRBJ1-1; D uncertain. V lost 4 bases and J 1 base, leaving 7 bases between the germline ends. Germline CDR1 is MNHEY and CDR2 is SMNVEV (reference sequence). CDR3 length equals 13 residues. The CDR3 DNA follows: TGTGCCAGCAGTTCCTTCCGGAACACTGAAGCTTTCTTT. It translates to CASSSFRNTEAFF.